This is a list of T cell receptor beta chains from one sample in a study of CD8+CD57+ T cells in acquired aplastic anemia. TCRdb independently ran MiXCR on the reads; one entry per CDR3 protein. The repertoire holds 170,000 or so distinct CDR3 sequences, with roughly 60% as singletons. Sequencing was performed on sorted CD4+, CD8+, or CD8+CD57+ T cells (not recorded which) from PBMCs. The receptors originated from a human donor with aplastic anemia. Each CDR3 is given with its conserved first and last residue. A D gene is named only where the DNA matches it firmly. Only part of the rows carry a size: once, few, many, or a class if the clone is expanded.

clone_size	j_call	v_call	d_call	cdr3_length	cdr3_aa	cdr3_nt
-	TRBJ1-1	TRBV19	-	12	CTSSISRTEAFF	TGTACCAGTAGTATTTCGAGGACTGAAGCTTTCTTT
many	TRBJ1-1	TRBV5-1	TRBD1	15	CASSLGDRMNTEAFF	TGCGCCAGCAGCTTGGGGGACAGAATGAACACTGAAGCTTTCTTT
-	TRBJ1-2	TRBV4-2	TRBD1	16	CASSHEGQGTNYGYTF	TGTGCCAGCAGCCACGAGGGACAGGGGACCAACTATGGCTACACCTTC
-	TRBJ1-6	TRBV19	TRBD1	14	CASSIRTGNSPLHF	TGTGCCAGTAGTATTCGGACAGGTAATTCACCCCTCCACTTT
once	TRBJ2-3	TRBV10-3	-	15	CAISGRTGSTDTQYF	TGTGCCATCAGCGGGAGGACAGGGAGCACAGATACGCAGTATTTT
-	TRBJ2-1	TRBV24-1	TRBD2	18	CASSDEVLAGSSYNEQFF	TGTGCCAGCAGTGATGAGGTTCTAGCGGGATCCTCGTACAATGAGCAGTTCTTC
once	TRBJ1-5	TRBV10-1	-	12	CASSEEYQPQHF	TGCGCCAGCAGTGAGGAGTATCAGCCCCAGCATTTT
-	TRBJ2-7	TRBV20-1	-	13	CSAKEGEDHEQYF	TGCAGTGCAAAGGAAGGGGAGGACCACGAGCAGTACTTC
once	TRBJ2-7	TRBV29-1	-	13	CSVEDYRSYEQYF	TGCAGCGTTGAGGACTACCGAAGCTACGAGCAGTACTTC
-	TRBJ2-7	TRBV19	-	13	CASTQPGLYEQYF	TGTGCCAGTACCCAACCGGGACTCTACGAGCAGTACTTC
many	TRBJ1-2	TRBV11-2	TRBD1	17	CASSLDELGTADEGYTF	TGTGCCAGCAGCTTAGATGAATTGGGGACAGCCGATGAGGGCTACACCTTC
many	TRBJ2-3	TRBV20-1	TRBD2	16	CSASPWGGGALDTQYF	TGCAGTGCTAGCCCTTGGGGCGGGGGGGCTTTGGATACGCAGTATTTT
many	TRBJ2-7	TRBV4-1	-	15	CASSQDVPNSYEQYF	TGCGCCAGCAGCCAAGATGTCCCTAACTCCTACGAGCAGTACTTC
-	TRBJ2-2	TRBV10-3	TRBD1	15	CAIRDKGQATGELFF	TGTGCCATCAGGGACAAGGGACAGGCCACCGGGGAGCTGTTTTTT
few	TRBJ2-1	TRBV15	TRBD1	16	CATSRTTGGSYNEQFF	TGTGCCACCAGCAGAACGACAGGGGGGTCTTACAATGAGCAGTTCTTC
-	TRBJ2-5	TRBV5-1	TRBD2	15	CASSLLKGLRETQYF	TGCGCCAGCAGCTTGCTCAAGGGACTAAGAGAGACCCAGTACTTC
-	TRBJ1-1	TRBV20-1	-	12	CSAWTMNTEAFF	TGCAGTGCTTGGACAATGAACACTGAAGCTTTCTTT
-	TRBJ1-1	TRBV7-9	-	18	CASSMTETLGDGDTEAFF	TGTGCCAGCAGCATGACAGAGACTCTGGGGGATGGAGACACTGAAGCTTTCTTT
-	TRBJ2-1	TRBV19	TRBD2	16	CASSRGLAGTNNEQFF	TGTGCCAGTAGTAGGGGACTAGCGGGAACGAACAATGAGCAGTTCTTC
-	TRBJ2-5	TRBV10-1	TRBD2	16	CASSPLAGGPQETQYF	TGTGCCAGCTCACCCTTAGCGGGGGGGCCCCAAGAGACCCAGTACTTC
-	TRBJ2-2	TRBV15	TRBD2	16	CATSRIAGGPGGELFF	TGTGCCACCAGCCGGATAGCGGGAGGGCCTGGCGGGGAGCTGTTTTTT
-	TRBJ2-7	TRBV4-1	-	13	CASSHGGRSEQYF	TGCGCCAGCAGCCATGGGGGCAGGAGCGAGCAGTACTTC
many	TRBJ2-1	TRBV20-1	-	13	CSASNRARDEQFF	TGCAGTGCTAGTAACAGGGCGCGGGATGAGCAGTTCTTC
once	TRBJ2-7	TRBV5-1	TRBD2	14	CASSPGLEFGEQYF	TGTGCCAGTAGCCCGGGACTAGAATTCGGCGAGCAGTACTTC
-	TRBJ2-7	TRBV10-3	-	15	CAISEPRDTTYEQYF	TGTGCCATCAGTGAGCCCCGGGACACCACCTACGAGCAGTACTTC
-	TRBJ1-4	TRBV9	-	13	CASSVGSGEKLFF	TGTGCCAGCAGCGTGGGATCGGGTGAAAAACTGTTTTTT
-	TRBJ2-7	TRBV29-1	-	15	CSVDYSQGETYEQYF	TGCAGCGTTGATTACTCACAGGGAGAAACCTACGAGCAGTACTTC
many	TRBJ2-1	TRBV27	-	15	CASSGGLIGMSEQFF	TGTGCCAGCAGTGGAGGACTGATAGGGATGAGTGAGCAGTTCTTC
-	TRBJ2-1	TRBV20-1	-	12	CSARMGGNEQFF	TGCAGTGCTAGAATGGGGGGCAATGAGCAGTTCTTC
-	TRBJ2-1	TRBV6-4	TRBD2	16	CASSDGTSGGANEQFF	TGTGCCAGCAGTGACGGGACTAGCGGGGGGGCCAATGAGCAGTTCTTC
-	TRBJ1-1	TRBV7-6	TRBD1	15	CASSLTRQGFTEAFF	TGTGCCAGCAGCTTAACCCGACAGGGATTCACTGAAGCTTTCTTT
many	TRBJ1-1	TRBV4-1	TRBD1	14	CASSPRTGNTEAFF	TGCGCCAGCAGCCCCCGGACAGGGAACACTGAAGCTTTCTTT
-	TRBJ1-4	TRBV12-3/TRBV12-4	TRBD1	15	CASSPGDRGNEKLFF	TGTGCCAGCAGTCCCGGGGACAGGGGAAATGAAAAACTGTTTTTT
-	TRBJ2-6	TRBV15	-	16	CATSSEGVSGANVLTF	TGTGCCACCAGCTCGGAGGGGGTCTCTGGGGCCAACGTCCTGACTTTC
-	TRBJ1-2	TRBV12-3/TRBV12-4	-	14	CASSLEQGSYGYTF	TGTGCCAGCAGTTTAGAACAGGGATCGTATGGCTACACCTTC
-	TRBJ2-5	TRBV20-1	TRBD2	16	CSARDMGLAGVETQYF	TGCAGTGCTAGAGATATGGGACTAGCGGGAGTAGAGACCCAGTACTTC
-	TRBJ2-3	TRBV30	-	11	CAWAPEDTQYF	TGTGCCTGGGCTCCGGAAGATACGCAGTATTTT
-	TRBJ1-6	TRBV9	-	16	CASRDSPGAENSPLHF	TGTGCCAGCAGAGATAGTCCAGGGGCGGAGAATTCACCCCTCCACTTT
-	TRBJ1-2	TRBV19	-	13	CASSIDGLLGYTF	TGTGCCAGTAGTATCGATGGTCTGCTTGGCTACACCTTC
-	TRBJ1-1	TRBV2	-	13	CASSFQGGTEAFF	TGTGCCAGCAGCTTCCAAGGGGGCACTGAAGCTTTCTTT
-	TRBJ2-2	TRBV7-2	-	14	CASSLIGATGELFF	TGTGCCAGCAGCTTAATAGGTGCGACCGGGGAGCTGTTTTTT
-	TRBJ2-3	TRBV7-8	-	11	CASSPQYTQYF	TGTGCCAGCAGCCCGCAATATACGCAGTATTTT
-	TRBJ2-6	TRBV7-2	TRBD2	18	CASSLVPGGSSGANVLTF	TGTGCCAGCAGCTTAGTACCGGGGGGGAGCTCTGGGGCCAACGTCCTGACTTTC
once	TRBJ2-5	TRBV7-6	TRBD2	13	CASNRRREETQYF	TGTGCCAGTAATCGTCGGCGGGAGGAGACCCAGTACTTC
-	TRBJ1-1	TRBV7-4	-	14	CASSFTDSNTEAFF	TGTGCCAGCAGTTTTACAGATTCGAACACTGAAGCTTTCTTT
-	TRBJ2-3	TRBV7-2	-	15	CASSLVGAGSDTQYF	TGTGCCAGCAGCTTAGTGGGGGCGGGTTCAGATACGCAGTATTTT
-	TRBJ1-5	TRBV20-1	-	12	CSARISNQPQHF	TGCAGTGCTAGGATCAGCAATCAGCCCCAGCATTTT
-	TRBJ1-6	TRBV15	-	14	CASSFSGDNSPLHF	TGTGCCAGCAGCTTTTCGGGGGATAATTCACCCCTCCACTTT
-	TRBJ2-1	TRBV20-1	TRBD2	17	CSARDPGGLAGKNEQFF	TGCAGTGCTAGAGATCCCGGAGGTCTAGCGGGTAAAAATGAGCAGTTCTTC
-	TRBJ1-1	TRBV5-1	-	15	CASSLVGLPNTEAFF	TGCGCCAGCAGCTTGGTGGGACTTCCGAACACTGAAGCTTTCTTT
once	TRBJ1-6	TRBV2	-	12	CASSTYGSPLYF	TGTGCCAGCAGTACCTACGGTTCACCCCTCTACTTT